A selection of T cell receptor beta chains follows, all from one sample in a study of CD8 T cells in ankylosing spondylitis. One entry per CDR3 protein, called by TCRdb with MiXCR from the 5' RACE reads. The data hold about 540,000 distinct CDR3 sequences, with about an eighth observed a single time. The specimen was blood, either unsorted or a sorted T cell fraction (not recorded which). All receptors come from a male donor with ankylosing spondylitis. CDR3s include the opening cysteine and the closing phenylalanine or tryptophan. Each record gives: D gene, V gene, clone size, J gene, CDR3 protein, CDR3 DNA. A D gene is named only where the DNA matches it firmly. Some rows have no size entry. The others give once, few or many, or a class for an expanded clone.

.	TRBV19	.	TRBJ1-1	CASSIGGPNTEAFF	TGTGCCAGTAGTATCGGGGGACCGAACACTGAAGCTTTCTTT
TRBD2	TRBV5-1	few	TRBJ2-1	CASSYGLAAPSYNEQFF	TGCGCCAGCAGCTATGGACTAGCGGCTCCCTCCTACAATGAGCAGTTCTTC
.	TRBV3-1	few	TRBJ1-5	CASSQGEGLKPQHF	TGTGCCAGCAGCCAAGGGGAGGGGTTGAAGCCCCAGCATTTT
TRBD1	TRBV5-1	.	TRBJ2-5	CASTRQGQETQYF	TGCGCCAGCACGCGACAGGGCCAAGAGACCCAGTACTTC
.	TRBV7-6	.	TRBJ2-5	CASSRHAGKQETQYF	TGTGCCAGCAGCCGTCACGCGGGGAAGCAAGAGACCCAGTACTTC
TRBD1	TRBV12-3/TRBV12-4	.	TRBJ2-7	CASRSGTGAYEQYF	TGTGCCAGCAGATCCGGGACAGGAGCCTACGAGCAGTACTTC
TRBD1	TRBV27	.	TRBJ1-2	CASYPGTGRGYTF	TGTGCCAGCTATCCAGGGACAGGGAGAGGCTACACCTTC
.	TRBV27	.	TRBJ2-1	CASSGADKSLSYNEQFF	TGTGCCAGCAGTGGCGCGGACAAATCCCTCTCCTACAATGAGCAGTTCTTC
.	TRBV12-3/TRBV12-4	.	TRBJ1-1	CASSPGIKGTEAFF	TGTGCCAGCAGTCCCGGGATCAAGGGGACTGAAGCTTTCTTT
.	TRBV10-3	few	TRBJ2-2	CAISAGAPSWNTGELFF	TGTGCCATCAGTGCCGGGGCACCGTCATGGAACACCGGGGAGCTGTTTTTT
.	TRBV7-9	many	TRBJ1-2	CASSFGVNYGYTF	TGTGCCAGCAGCTTCGGGGTTAACTATGGCTACACCTTC
TRBD1	TRBV11-2	few	TRBJ2-5	CASSFTGTGEETQYF	TGTGCCAGCAGCTTCACCGGGACAGGGGAAGAGACCCAGTACTTC
.	TRBV12-3/TRBV12-4	many	TRBJ2-2	CASSPPGGPGELFF	TGTGCCAGCAGCCCCCCCGGGGGACCGGGGGAGCTGTTTTTT
.	TRBV5-1	many	TRBJ1-2	CASSVGGTTGSDGYTF	TGCGCCAGCAGCGTGGGTGGGACTACAGGGAGCGATGGCTACACCTTC
.	TRBV5-1	.	TRBJ2-3	CASSSDVPDTQYF	TGCGCCAGCAGCTCGGACGTCCCAGATACGCAGTATTTT
.	TRBV6-1	.	TRBJ2-1	CASSEAWQGLYNEQFF	TGTGCCAGCAGTGAAGCGTGGCAGGGACTTTACAATGAGCAGTTCTTC
.	TRBV7-2	few	TRBJ1-5	CASSSVMVNQPQHF	TGTGCCAGCAGCTCAGTTATGGTCAATCAGCCCCAGCATTTT
.	TRBV12-3/TRBV12-4	.	TRBJ1-5	CASSGIWGNQPQHF	TGTGCCAGCAGCGGAATCTGGGGCAATCAGCCCCAGCATTTT
TRBD1	TRBV20-1	few	TRBJ1-2	CSAGEGQSNYGYTF	TGCAGTGCGGGAGAGGGACAGTCTAACTATGGCTACACCTTC
.	TRBV27	.	TRBJ2-1	CASSFPSRDEQFF	TGTGCCAGCAGTTTCCCATCGAGAGATGAGCAGTTCTTC